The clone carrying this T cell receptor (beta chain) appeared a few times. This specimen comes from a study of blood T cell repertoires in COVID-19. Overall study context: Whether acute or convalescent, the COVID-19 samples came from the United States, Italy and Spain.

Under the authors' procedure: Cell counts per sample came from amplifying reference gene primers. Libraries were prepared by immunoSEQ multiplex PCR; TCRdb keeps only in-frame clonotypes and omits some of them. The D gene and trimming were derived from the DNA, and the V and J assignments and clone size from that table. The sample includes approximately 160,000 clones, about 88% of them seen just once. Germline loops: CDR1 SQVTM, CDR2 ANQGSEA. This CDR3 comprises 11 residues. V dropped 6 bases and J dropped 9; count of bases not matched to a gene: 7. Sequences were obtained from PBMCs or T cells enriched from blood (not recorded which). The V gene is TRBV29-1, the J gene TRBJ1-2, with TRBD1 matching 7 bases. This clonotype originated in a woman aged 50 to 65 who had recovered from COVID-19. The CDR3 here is CSVGGDRSYTF. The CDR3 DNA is TGCAGCGTCGGTGGGGACAGAAGCTACACCTTC.